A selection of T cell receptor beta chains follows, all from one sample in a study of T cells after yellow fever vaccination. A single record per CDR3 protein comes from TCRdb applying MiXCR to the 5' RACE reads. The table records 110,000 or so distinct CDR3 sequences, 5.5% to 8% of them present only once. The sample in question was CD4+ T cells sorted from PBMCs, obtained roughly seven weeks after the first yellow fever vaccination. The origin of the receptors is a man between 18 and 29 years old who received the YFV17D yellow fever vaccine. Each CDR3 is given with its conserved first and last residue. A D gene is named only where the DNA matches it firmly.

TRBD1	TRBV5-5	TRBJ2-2	CATWTGYTGELFF
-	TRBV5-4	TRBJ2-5	CASSLSTAPQETQYF
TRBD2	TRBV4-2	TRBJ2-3	CASSQPSGTSGSTDTQYF
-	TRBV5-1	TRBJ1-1	CASASLLGDTEAFF
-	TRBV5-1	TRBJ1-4	CASSFRVDEKLFF
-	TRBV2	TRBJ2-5	CASSEHQETQYF
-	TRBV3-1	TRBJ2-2	CASSQVIGTGELFF
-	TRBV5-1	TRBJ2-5	CASSLLPLGQKETQYF
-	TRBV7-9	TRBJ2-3	CASSPWGGHGTDTQYF
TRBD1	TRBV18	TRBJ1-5	CASLRDRGNNQPQHF
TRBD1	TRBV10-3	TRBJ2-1	CAISVLQGGQGMHEQFF
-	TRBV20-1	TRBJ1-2	CSARDNNYGYTF
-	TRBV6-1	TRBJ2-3	CASSGTPGTQYF
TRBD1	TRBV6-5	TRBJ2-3	CASSYSSLQGMDTQYF
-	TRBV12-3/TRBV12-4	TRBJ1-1	CASSAGTLNTEAFF
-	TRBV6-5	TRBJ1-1	CASSQQGGSNTEAFF
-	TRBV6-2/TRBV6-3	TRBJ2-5	CATFSGGGETQYF